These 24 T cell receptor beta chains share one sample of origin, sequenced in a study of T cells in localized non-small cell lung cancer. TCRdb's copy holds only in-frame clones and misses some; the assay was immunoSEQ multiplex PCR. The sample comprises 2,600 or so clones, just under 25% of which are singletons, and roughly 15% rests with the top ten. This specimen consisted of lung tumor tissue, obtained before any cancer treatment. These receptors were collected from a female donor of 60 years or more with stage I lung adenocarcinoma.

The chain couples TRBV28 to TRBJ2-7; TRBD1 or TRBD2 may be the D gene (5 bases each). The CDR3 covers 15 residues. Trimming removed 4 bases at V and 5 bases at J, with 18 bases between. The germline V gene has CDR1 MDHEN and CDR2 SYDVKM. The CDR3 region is CASSSAGTLRHEQYF. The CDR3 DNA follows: TGTGCCAGCAGTTCAGCAGGGACCCTGCGCCACGAGCAGTACTTC.

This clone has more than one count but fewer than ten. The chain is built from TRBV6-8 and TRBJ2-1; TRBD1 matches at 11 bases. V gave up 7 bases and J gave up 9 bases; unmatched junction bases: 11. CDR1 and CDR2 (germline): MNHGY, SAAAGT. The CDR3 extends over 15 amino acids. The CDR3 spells CASTAGTGGSGEQFF. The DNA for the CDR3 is TGTGCCAGCACCGCCGGGACAGGGGGTAGCGGTGAGCAGTTCTTC.

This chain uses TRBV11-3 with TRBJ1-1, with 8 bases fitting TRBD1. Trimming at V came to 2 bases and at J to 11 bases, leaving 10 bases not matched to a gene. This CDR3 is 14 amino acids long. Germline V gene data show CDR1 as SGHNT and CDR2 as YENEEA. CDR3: CASSLQGRGLGAFF. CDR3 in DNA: TGTGCCAGCAGCTTACAAGGCAGGGGGCTTGGTGCTTTCTTT.

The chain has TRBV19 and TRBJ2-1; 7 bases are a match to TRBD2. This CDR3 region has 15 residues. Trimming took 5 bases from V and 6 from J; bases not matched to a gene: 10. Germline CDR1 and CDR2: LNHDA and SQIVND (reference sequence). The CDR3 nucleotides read TGTGCCAGTAGTCGGGGGGTCACTTTCTTCAATGAGCAGTTCTTC. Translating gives CASSRGVTFFNEQFF. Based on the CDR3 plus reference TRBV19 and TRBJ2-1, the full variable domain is DGGITQSPKYLFRKEGQNVTLSCEQNLNHDAMYWYRQDPGQGLRLIYYSQIVNDFQKGDIAEGYSVSREKKESFPLTVTSAQKNPTAFYLCASSRGVTFFNEQFFGPGTRLTVL.

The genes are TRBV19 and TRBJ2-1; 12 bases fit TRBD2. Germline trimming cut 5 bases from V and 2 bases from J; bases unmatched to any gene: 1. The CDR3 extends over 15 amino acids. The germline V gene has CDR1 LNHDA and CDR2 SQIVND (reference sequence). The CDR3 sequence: CASSPSGRAYNEQFF. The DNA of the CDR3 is TGTGCCAGTAGTCCTAGCGGGAGGGCCTACAATGAGCAGTTCTTC.

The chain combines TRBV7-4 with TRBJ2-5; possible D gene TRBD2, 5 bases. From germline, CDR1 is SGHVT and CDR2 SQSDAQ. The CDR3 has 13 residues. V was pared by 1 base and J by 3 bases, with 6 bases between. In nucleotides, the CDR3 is TGTGCCAGCAGCTTAGTCGGGGAAGAGACCCAGTACTTC. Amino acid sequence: CASSLVGEETQYF.

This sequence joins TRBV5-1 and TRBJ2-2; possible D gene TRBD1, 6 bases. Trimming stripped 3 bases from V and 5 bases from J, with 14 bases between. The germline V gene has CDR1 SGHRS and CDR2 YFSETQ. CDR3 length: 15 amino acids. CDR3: CASSSGQKETGELFF. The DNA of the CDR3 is TGCGCCAGCAGCTCCGGACAGAAAGAGACCGGGGAGCTGTTTTTT.

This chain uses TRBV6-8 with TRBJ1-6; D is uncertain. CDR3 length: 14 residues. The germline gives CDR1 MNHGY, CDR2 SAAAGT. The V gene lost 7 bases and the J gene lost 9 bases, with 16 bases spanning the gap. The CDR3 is CASKPLEFSSPLHF. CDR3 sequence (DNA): TGTGCCAGCAAACCCCTCGAGTTCAGTTCACCCCTCCACTTT.

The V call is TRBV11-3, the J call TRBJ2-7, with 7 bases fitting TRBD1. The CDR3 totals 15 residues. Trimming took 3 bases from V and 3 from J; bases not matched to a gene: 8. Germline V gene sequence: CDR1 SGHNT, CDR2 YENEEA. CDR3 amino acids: CASSLAGTVDYEQYF. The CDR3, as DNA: TGTGCCAGCAGCTTGGCCGGGACAGTAGACTACGAGCAGTACTTC.

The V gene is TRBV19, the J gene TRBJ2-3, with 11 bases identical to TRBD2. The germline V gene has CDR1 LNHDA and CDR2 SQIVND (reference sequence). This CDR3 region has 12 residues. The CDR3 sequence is CASGRAGDTQYF. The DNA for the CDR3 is TGTGCTAGCGGGAGGGCCGGGGATACGCAGTATTTT.

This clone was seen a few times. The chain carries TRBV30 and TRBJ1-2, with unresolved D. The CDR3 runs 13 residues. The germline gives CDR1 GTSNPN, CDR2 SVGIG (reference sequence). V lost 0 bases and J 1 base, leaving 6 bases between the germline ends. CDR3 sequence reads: CAWSVQVNYGYTF. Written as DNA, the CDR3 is TGTGCCTGGAGTGTCCAGGTTAACTATGGCTACACCTTC.

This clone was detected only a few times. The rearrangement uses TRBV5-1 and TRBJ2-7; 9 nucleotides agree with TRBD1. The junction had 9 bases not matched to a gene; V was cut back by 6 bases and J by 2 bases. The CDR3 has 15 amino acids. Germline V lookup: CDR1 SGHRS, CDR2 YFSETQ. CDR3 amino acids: CASNLDGTGTYEQYF. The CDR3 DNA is TGCGCCAGCAACCTTGACGGGACAGGGACCTACGAGCAGTACTTC.

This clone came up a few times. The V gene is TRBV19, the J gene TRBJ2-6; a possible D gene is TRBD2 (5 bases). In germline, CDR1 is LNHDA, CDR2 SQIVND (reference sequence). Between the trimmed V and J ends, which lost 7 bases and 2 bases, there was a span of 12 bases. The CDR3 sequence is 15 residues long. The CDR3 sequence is CASNHGSAGANVLTF. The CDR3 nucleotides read TGTGCCAGTAATCATGGTAGCGCTGGGGCCAACGTCCTGACTTTC. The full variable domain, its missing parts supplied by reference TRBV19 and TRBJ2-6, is DGGITQSPKYLFRKEGQNVTLSCEQNLNHDAMYWYRQDPGQGLRLIYYSQIVNDFQKGDIAEGYSVSREKKESFPLTVTSAQKNPTAFYLCASNHGSAGANVLTFGAGSRLTVL.

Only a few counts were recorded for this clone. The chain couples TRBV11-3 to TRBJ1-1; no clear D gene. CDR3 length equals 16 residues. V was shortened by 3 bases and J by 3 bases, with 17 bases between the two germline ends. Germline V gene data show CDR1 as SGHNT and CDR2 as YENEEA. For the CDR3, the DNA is TGTGCCAGCAGCTTGTTCCGGGGAAATCGGGACACTGAAGCTTTCTTT. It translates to CASSLFRGNRDTEAFF.

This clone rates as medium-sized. The CDR3 DNA reads TGTGCCAGCAAAATTAGACAGACCAGCACAGATACGCAGTATTTT. Translated: CASKIRQTSTDTQYF. The genes are TRBV6-8 and TRBJ2-3; D possibly corresponds to TRBD1 (5 bases). CDR1 and CDR2 (germline): MNHGY, SAAAGT. Trimming shortened V by 7 bases and J by 0 bases, and 14 bases separated the two germline ends. The CDR3 spans 15 residues.

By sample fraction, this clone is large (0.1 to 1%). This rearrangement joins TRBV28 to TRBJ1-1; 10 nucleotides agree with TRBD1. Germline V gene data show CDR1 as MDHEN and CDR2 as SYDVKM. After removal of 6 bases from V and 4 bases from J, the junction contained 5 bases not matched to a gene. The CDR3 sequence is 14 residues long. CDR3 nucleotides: TGTGCCAGCAGCCTGGACAGGGGGTTCACTGAAGCTTTCTTT. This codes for CASSLDRGFTEAFF.

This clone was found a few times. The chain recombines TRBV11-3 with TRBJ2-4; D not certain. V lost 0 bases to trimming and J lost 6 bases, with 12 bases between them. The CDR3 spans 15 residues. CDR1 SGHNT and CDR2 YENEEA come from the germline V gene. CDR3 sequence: CASSLDSSYGNIQYF. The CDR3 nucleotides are TGTGCCAGCAGCTTAGATTCATCGTACGGAAACATTCAGTACTTC.

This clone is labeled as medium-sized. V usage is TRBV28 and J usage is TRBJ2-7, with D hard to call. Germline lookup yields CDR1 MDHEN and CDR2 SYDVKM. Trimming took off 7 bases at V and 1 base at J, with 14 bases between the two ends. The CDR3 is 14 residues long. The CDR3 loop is CASIRSGVSYEQYF. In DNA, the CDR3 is TGTGCCAGCATACGAAGTGGGGTGTCCTACGAGCAGTACTTC. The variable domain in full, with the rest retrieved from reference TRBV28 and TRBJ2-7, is DVKVTQSSRYLVKRTGEKVFLECVQDMDHENMFWYRQDPGLGLRLIYFSYDVKMKEKGDIPEGYSVSREKKERFSLILESASTNQTSMYLCASIRSGVSYEQYFGPGTRLTVT.

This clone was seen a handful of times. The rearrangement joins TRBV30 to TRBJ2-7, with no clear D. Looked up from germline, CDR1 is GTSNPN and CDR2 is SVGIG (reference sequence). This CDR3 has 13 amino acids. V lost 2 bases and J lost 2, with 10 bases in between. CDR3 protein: CAWSKDLTYEQYF. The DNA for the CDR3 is TGTGCCTGGAGTAAGGACCTTACCTACGAGCAGTACTTC.

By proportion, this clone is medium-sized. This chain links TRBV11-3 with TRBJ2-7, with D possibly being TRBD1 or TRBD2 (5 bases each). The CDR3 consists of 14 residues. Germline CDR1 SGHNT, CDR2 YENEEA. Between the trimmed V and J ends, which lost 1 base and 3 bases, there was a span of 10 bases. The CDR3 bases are TGTGCCAGCAGCTTAGTGGGTGGGGGCTACGAGCAGTACTTC. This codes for CASSLVGGGYEQYF.

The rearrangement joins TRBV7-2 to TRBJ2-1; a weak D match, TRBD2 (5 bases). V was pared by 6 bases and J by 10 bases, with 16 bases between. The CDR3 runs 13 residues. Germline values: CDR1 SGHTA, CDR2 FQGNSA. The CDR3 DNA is TGTGCCAGCAGAAAGACCGGGATCACGGAGCAGTTCTTC. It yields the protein CASRKTGITEQFF.

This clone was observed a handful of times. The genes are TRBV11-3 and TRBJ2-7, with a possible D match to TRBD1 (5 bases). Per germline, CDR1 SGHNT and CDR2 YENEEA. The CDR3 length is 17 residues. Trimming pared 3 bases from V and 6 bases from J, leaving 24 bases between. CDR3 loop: CASSFKGSVGQVGEQYF. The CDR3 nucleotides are TGTGCCAGCAGCTTTAAGGGGTCTGTGGGTCAAGTCGGCGAGCAGTACTTC.

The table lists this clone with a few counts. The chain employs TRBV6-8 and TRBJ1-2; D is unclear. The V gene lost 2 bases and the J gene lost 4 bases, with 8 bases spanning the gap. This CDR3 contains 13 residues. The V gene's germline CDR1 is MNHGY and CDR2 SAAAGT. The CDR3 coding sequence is TGTGCCAGCAGTTACCCGCCAGTCTATGGCTACACCTTC. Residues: CASSYPPVYGYTF.

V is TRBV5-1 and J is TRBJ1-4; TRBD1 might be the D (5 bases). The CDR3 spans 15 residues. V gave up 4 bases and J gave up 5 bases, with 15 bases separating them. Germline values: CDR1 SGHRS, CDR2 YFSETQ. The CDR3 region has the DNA TGCGCCAGCAGCCTGACCGGGACGGTGAATGAAAAACTGTTTTTT. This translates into CASSLTGTVNEKLFF.